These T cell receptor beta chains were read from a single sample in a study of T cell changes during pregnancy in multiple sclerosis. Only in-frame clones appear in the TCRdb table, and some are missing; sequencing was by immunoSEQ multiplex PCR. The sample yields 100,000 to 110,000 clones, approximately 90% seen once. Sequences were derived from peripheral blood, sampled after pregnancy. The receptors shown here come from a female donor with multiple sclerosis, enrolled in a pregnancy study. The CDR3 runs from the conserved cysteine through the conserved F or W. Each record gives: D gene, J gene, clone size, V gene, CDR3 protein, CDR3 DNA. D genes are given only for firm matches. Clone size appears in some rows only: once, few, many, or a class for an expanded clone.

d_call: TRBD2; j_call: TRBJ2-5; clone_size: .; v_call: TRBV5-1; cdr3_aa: CASSEGSGRAQETQYF; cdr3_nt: TGCGCCAGCAGCGAAGGTAGCGGGAGGGCGCAAGAGACCCAGTACTTC
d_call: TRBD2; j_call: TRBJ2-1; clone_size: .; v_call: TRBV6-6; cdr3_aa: CASINGGAFHEQFF; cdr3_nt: TGTGCCAGCATCAACGGGGGGGCGTTCCATGAGCAGTTCTTC
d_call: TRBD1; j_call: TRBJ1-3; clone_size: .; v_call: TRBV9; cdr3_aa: CASSVRDRGAGNTIYF; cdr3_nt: TGTGCCAGCAGCGTAAGGGACAGGGGAGCGGGAAACACCATATATTTT
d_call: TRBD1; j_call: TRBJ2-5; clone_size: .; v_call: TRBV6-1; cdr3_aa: CASSAAGGLGETQYF; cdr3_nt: TGTGCCAGCAGTGCCGCAGGGGGCTTGGGAGAGACCCAGTACTTC
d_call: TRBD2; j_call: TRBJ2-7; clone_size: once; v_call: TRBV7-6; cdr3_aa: CASRETSGVSYEQYF; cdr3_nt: TGTGCCAGCAGAGAAACTAGCGGGGTATCCTACGAGCAGTACTTC
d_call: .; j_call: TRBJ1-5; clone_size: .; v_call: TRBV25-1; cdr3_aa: CASSGNGNQPQHF; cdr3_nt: TGTGCCAGCAGTGGAAACGGGAATCAGCCCCAGCATTTT
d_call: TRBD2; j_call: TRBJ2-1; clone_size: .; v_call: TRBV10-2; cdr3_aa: CASSESGAGAINEQFF; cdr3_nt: TGCGCCAGCAGTGAGTCAGGAGCGGGGGCGATCAATGAGCAGTTCTTC
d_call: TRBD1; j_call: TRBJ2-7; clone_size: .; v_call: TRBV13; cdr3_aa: CASSDRDRVYEQYF; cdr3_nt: TGTGCCAGCAGCGACCGGGACAGGGTTTACGAGCAGTACTTC
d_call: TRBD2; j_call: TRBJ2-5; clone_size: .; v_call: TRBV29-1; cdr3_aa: CSVRLAETQYF; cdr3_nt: TGCAGCGTAAGACTAGCCGAGACCCAGTACTTC
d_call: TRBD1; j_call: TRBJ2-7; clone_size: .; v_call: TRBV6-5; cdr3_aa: CASSWDRAYEQYF; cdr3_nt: TGTGCCAGCAGCTGGGACAGGGCCTACGAGCAGTACTTC
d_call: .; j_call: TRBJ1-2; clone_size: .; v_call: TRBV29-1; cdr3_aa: CSGLQGANYGYTF; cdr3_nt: TGCAGCGGCCTACAGGGAGCTAACTATGGCTACACCTTC
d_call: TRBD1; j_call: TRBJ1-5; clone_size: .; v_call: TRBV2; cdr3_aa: CASSGIGGASQPQHF; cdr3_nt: TGTGCCAGCAGTGGAATAGGGGGCGCAAGTCAGCCCCAGCATTTT
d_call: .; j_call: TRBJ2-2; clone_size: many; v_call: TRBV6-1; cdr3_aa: CASSEVIDGQGELFF; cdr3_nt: TGTGCCAGCAGTGAGGTTATCGACGGACAAGGGGAGCTGTTTTTT
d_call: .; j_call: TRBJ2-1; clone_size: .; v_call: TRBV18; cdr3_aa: CASSPDDSSPNEQFF; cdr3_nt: TGTGCCAGCTCACCAGACGACTCGAGCCCCAATGAGCAGTTCTTC
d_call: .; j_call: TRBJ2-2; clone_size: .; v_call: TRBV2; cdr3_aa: CASRLDRLTGELFF; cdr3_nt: TGTGCCAGCCGTTTGGACAGACTAACCGGGGAGCTGTTTTTT
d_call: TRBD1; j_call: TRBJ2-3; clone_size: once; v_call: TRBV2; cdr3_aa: CASVWDRDTDTQYF; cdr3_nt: TGTGCCAGCGTCTGGGACAGGGACACAGATACGCAGTATTTT
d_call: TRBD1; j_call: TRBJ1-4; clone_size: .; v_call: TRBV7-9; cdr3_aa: CASSPGDRGPRTNEKLFF; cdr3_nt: TGTGCCAGCAGCCCAGGGGACAGGGGACCGCGAACTAATGAAAAACTGTTTTTT
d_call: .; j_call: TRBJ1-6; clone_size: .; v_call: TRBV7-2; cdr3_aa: CASSPTRTKNSPLHF; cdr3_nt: TGTGCCAGCAGCCCCACGAGGACAAAAAATTCACCCCTCCACTTT
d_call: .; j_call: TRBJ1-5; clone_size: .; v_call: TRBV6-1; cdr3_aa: CASTITSGNQPQHF; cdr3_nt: TGTGCCAGCACGATCACCTCGGGCAATCAGCCCCAGCATTTT
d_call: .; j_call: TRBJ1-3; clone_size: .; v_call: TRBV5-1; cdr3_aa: CASSSGGISGNTIYF; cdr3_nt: TGCGCCAGCAGCTCGGGGGGCATCTCTGGAAACACCATATATTTT
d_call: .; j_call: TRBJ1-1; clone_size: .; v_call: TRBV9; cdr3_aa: CASSVDGQGRNTEAFF; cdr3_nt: TGTGCCAGCAGCGTAGATGGGCAGGGTAGGAACACTGAAGCTTTCTTT
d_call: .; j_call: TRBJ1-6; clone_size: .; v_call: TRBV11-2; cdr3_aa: CASSLIGLGSYNSPLHF; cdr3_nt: TGTGCCAGCAGCTTAATCGGACTTGGCTCCTATAATTCACCCCTCCACTTT
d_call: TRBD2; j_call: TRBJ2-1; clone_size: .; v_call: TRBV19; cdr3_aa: CASSGTLAGYNEQFF; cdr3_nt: TGTGCCAGTAGTGGGACGCTAGCGGGTTACAATGAGCAGTTCTTC
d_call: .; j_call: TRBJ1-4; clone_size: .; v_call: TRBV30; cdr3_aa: CAWNRGEKLFF; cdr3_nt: TGTGCCTGGAATAGGGGGGAAAAACTGTTTTTT
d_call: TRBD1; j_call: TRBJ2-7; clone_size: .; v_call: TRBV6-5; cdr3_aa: CASSRGTGNYEQYF; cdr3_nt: TGTGCCTCTTCTAGGGGGACAGGAAATTACGAGCAGTACTTC
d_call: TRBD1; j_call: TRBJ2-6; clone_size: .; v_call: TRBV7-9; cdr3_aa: CASSLGDRGLSGANVLTF; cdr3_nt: TGTGCCAGCAGCTTAGGGGACAGGGGCCTCTCTGGGGCCAACGTCCTGACTTTC
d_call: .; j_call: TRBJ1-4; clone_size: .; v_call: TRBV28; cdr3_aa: CASTPPYNEKLFF; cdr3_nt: TGTGCCAGCACCCCCCCCTATAATGAAAAACTGTTTTTT
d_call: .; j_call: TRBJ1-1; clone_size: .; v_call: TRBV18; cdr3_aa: CASSPSGAEAFF; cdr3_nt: TGTGCCAGCTCACCATCAGGGGCTGAAGCTTTCTTT
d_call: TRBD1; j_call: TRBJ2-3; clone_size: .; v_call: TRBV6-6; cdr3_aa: CASSYAQGAPTDTQYF; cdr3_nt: TGTGCCAGCAGTTACGCACAGGGGGCCCCCACAGATACGCAGTATTTT
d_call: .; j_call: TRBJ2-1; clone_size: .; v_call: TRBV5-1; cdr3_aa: CASSLRLATYNEQFF; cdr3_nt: TGCGCCAGCAGCTTACGCCTAGCGACTTACAATGAGCAGTTCTTC